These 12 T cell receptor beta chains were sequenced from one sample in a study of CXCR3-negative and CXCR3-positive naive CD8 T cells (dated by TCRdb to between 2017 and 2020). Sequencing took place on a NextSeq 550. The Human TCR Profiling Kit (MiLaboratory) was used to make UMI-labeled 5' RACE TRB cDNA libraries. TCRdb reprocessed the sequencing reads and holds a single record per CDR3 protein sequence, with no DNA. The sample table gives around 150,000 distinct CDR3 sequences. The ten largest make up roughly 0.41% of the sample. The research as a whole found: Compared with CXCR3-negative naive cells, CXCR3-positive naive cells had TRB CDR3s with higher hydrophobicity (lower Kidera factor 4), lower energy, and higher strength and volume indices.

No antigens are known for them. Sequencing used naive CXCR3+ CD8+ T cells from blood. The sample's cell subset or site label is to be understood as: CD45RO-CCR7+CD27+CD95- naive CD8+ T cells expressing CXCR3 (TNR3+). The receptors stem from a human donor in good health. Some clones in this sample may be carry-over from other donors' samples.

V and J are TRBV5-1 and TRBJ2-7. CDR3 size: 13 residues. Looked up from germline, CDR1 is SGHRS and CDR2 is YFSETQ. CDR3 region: CASSWTSGYEQYF.

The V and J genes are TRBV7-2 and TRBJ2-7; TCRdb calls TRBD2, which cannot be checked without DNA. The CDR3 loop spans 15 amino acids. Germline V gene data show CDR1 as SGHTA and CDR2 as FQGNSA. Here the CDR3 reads CASSVTSGPGGEQYF.

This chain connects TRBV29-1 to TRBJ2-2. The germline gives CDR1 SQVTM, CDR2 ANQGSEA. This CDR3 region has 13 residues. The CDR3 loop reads CSAEPRNTGELFF.

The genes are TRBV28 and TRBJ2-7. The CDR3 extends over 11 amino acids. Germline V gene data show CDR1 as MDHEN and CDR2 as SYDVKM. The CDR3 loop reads CASSLIGEQYF.

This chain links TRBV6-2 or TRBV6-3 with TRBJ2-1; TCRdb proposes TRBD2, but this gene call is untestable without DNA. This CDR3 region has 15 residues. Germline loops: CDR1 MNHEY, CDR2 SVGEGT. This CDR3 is CASRLLAGGPFEQFF.

The CDR3 protein is CASSSTGTSGIMLHEQYF. The genes are TRBV7-9 and TRBJ2-7; TCRdb indicates TRBD2, and absent DNA this call remains unverified. The CDR3 spans 18 residues. Germline assignment: CDR1 SEHNR and CDR2 FQNEAQ (reference sequence).

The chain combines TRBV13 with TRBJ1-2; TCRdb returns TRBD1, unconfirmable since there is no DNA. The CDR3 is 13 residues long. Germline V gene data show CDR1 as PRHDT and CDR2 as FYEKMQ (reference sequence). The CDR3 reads CASSSEGNYGYTF.

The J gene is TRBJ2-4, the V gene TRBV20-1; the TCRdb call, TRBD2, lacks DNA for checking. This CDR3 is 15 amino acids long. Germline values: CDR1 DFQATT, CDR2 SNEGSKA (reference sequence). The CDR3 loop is CSARLLADWENIQYF.

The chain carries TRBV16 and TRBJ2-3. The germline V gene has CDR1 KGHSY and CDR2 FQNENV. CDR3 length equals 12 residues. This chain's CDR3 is CASSPDTDTQYF. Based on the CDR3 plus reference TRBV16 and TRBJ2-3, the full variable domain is GEEVAQTPKHLVRGEGQKAKLYCAPIKGHSYVFWYQQVLKNEFKFLISFQNENVFDETGMPKERFSAKCLPNSPCSLEIQATKLEDSAVYFCASSPDTDTQYFGPGTRLTVL.

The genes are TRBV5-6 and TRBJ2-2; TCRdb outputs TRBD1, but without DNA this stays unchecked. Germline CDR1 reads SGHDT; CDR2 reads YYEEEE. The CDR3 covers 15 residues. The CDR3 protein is CASSLLGASTGELFF.

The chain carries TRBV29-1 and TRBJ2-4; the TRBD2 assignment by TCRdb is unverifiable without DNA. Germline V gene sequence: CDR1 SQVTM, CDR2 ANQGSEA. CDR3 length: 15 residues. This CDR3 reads CSVEPSGHTGNIQYF. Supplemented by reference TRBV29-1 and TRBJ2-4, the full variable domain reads SAVISQKPSRDICQRGTSLTIQCQVDSQVTMMFWYRQQPGQSLTLIATANQGSEATYESGFVIDKFPISRPNLTFSTLTVSNMSPEDSSIYLCSVEPSGHTGNIQYFGAGTRLSVL.

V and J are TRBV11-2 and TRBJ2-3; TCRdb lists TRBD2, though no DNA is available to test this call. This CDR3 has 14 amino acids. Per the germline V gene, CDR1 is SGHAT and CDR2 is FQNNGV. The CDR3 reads CASSTSGSRDTQYF.